These T cell receptor beta chains were read from a single sample in a study of radiation and T cells in renal cell carcinoma. The assay was immunoSEQ multiplex PCR, and TCRdb's table has in-frame clones only and misses some. The sample holds about 120,000 clones; 75% to 85% are singletons and the top ten take approximately 2%. The input for sequencing was blood, taken from a patient whose treatment included radiotherapy and nephrectomy. These receptors were obtained from a woman aged 55-69 years with renal cell carcinoma. CDR3s include the opening cysteine and the closing phenylalanine or tryptophan. D genes are given only for firm matches. Expanded clones are given a class, and other clones once, few, many or no size at all.

TRBJ1-2 TRBV5-6 once . CASSPGPGAGGYTF TGTGCCAGCAGCCCCGGACCGGGGGCGGGGGGCTACACCTTC
TRBJ2-5 TRBV14 . . CASSQEPGETQYF TGTGCCAGCAGCCAAGAGCCCGGAGAGACCCAGTACTTC
TRBJ1-1 TRBV7-6 . . CASSLGMTGTEAFF TGTGCCAGCAGCTTAGGCATGACAGGCACTGAAGCTTTCTTT
TRBJ1-1 TRBV9 . . CASSIGNKAEAFF TGTGCCAGCAGCATCGGGAATAAGGCTGAAGCTTTCTTT
TRBJ1-1 TRBV28 . . CASSPSGAWTEAFF TGTGCCAGCAGTCCCTCGGGGGCCTGGACTGAAGCTTTCTTT
TRBJ2-5 TRBV7-9 . . CASSAGETQYF TGTGCCAGCAGCGCTGGGGAGACCCAGTACTTC
TRBJ1-1 TRBV4-1 . . CASSQGSGTEAFF TGCGCCAGCAGCCAAGGCTCAGGCACTGAAGCTTTCTTT
TRBJ2-7 TRBV7-6 . TRBD1 CASSLGTGTHYEQYF TGTGCCAGCAGCTTGGGGACAGGGACTCACTACGAGCAGTACTTC
TRBJ2-5 TRBV5-1 . TRBD2 CASSLASGGPQETQYF TGCGCCAGCAGCTTGGCTAGCGGGGGGCCCCAAGAGACCCAGTACTTC
TRBJ2-7 TRBV6-5 . . CASSLGGSSSYEQYF TGTGCCAGCAGTCTTGGGGGTTCCTCGAGCTACGAGCAGTACTTC
TRBJ2-1 TRBV19 . TRBD2 CASKASGAYNEQFF TGTGCCAGTAAAGCTAGCGGAGCCTACAATGAGCAGTTCTTC
TRBJ1-6 TRBV28 . . CASSPGSSYNSPLHF TGTGCCAGCAGCCCCGGAAGCTCCTATAATTCACCCCTCCACTTT
TRBJ1-1 TRBV6-1 . . CASSTNTEAFF TGTGCCAGCAGTACGAACACTGAAGCTTTCTTT
TRBJ2-5 TRBV11-2 . TRBD1 CASSLDPRGETQYF TGTGCCAGCAGCTTAGATCCCAGGGGGGAGACCCAGTACTTC
TRBJ1-1 TRBV27 . . CASSLSGWSGGRAEAFF TGTGCCAGCAGTTTATCGGGGTGGTCAGGCGGAAGAGCTGAAGCTTTCTTT
TRBJ1-1 TRBV6-5 . . CASRGAWQNTEAFF TGTGCCAGCAGGGGGGCGTGGCAGAACACTGAAGCTTTCTTT
TRBJ1-2 TRBV5-1 . . CASSAGQTNYGYTF TGCGCCAGCAGTGCAGGACAGACCAACTATGGCTACACCTTC
TRBJ2-3 TRBV7-9 . . CASSTEGGNTDTQYF TGTGCCAGCAGCACGGAAGGGGGTAACACAGATACGCAGTATTTT
TRBJ2-5 TRBV6-5 once . CASSPNLETQYF TGTGCCAGCAGCCCCAACTTGGAGACCCAGTACTTC
TRBJ1-1 TRBV5-1 . . CASSTESLNTEAFF TGCGCCAGCAGCACCGAGTCTTTGAACACTGAAGCTTTCTTT
TRBJ2-2 TRBV9 few . CASSVGDRLVTGELFF TGTGCCAGCAGCGTAGGTGACAGACTAGTCACCGGGGAGCTGTTTTTT
TRBJ1-4 TRBV5-1 once . CASSLASGDEKLFF TGCGCCAGCAGCTTGGCCAGCGGTGATGAAAAACTGTTTTTT
TRBJ2-3 TRBV2 few . CASSPSTDTQYF TGTGCCAGCAGTCCTAGCACAGATACGCAGTATTTT
TRBJ1-4 TRBV30 few . CAWSNNEKLFF TGTGCCTGGAGTAATAATGAAAAACTGTTTTTT
TRBJ2-7 TRBV6-5 . TRBD2 CASSWTSGGARQYF TGTGCCAGCAGTTGGACTAGCGGGGGGGCCAGGCAGTACTTC
TRBJ2-1 TRBV4-3 . . CASSQEPGVDYNEQFF TGCGCCAGCAGCCAAGAGCCAGGGGTTGACTACAATGAGCAGTTCTTC
TRBJ1-2 TRBV6-5 . . CASSEGTYGYTF TGTGCCAGCTCCGAGGGAACTTATGGCTACACCTTC